The 9 T cell receptor beta chains in this list originate from one sample, sequenced in a study of cytomegalovirus exposure and HLA in healthy donors. Both 60 Vbeta primers and 13 Jbeta primers went into the PCR. Measured with immunoSEQ multiplex PCR; TCRdb has only the in-frame clones, and not every one. The sample consists of around 150,000 clones, roughly 80% of them appearing once. The sequencing sample was made of PBMCs. These receptors were collected from a human donor in good health.

This clone was observed a handful of times. V usage is TRBV7-3 and J usage is TRBJ2-7; 8 positions agree with TRBD2. CDR3 length: 13 residues. Germline loops: CDR1 SGHTA, CDR2 FQGTGA. Trimming removed 5 bases from V and 6 bases from J; junction bases left unmatched: 6. CDR3: CASSPGGDGEQYF. CDR3 nucleotides: TGTGCCAGCAGCCCGGGGGGGGATGGCGAGCAGTACTTC.

V is TRBV19 and J is TRBJ1-5; 8 nucleotides agree with TRBD1. Germline CDR1 is LNHDA and CDR2 is SQIVND (reference sequence). The CDR3 spans 15 residues. Unmatched junction bases numbered 4, after V lost 2 bases and J lost 4 bases. The CDR3 reads CASSIYWTGNQPQHF. CDR3 in DNA: TGTGCCAGTAGTATATATTGGACAGGGAATCAGCCCCAGCATTTT.

This clone has a handful of counts. J is TRBJ2-3 and V is TRBV4-3; maybe TRBD1 (5 bases). Germline V gives CDR1 LGHNA, CDR2 YSLEER. Trimming left V 0 bases short and J 2 bases short, with 15 bases between. The length of the CDR3 is 17 residues. CDR3 residues: CASSQDRQGRHTDTQYF. CDR3 sequence (DNA): TGCGCCAGCAGCCAAGATCGGCAGGGTAGGCACACAGATACGCAGTATTTT.

The chain recombines TRBV9 with TRBJ2-1; D may be TRBD2 (5 bases). The CDR3 extends over 15 amino acids. From germline, CDR1 is SGDLS and CDR2 YYNGEE. The V end lost 0 bases, the J end lost 1 base, and 8 bases lay between the germline ends. CDR3 protein: CASSVAGNSYNEQFF. CDR3 sequence (DNA): TGTGCCAGCAGCGTAGCGGGGAATTCCTACAATGAGCAGTTCTTC.

V gene TRBV2 combines with J gene TRBJ2-5, with a possible D match to TRBD2 (6 bases). There are 13 residues in the CDR3. Germline loops: CDR1 SNHLY, CDR2 FYNNEI. The V and J ends lost 3 bases and 4 bases respectively, with 9 bases between them. In DNA, the CDR3 is TGTGCCAGCAGTGACGGGGGTGTAGAGACCCAGTACTTC. It specifies CASSDGGVETQYF.

This sequence joins TRBV14 and TRBJ1-2, with 8 bases aligning to TRBD1. The CDR3 runs 17 residues. The germline gives CDR1 SGHDN, CDR2 FVKESK. Trimming cost V 1 base and J 4 bases; bases outside gene matches: 11. The CDR3 is CASSQVGRTGGVYGYTF. For the CDR3, the DNA is TGTGCCAGCAGCCAAGTAGGGAGAACAGGGGGTGTCTATGGCTACACCTTC.

The table lists this clone with a few counts. For the CDR3, the DNA is TGTGCCATCAGTGAGGGGGCTGGGACTGAAGCTTTCTTT. Translated, it gives CAISEGAGTEAFF. J is TRBJ1-1 and V is TRBV10-3; D is perhaps TRBD1 (5 bases). The CDR3 is made up of 13 amino acids. The germline CDR1 and CDR2 sequences are ENHRY and SYGVKD. Trimming took off 2 bases at V and 5 bases at J, with 9 bases between the two ends.

This chain connects TRBV19 to TRBJ1-1, with a possible D match to TRBD1 (5 bases). CDR1 is LNHDA, CDR2 SQIVND, per germline (reference sequence). The CDR3 loop spans 12 amino acids. V was cut by 5 bases and J by 5 bases, with 9 bases left in between. The CDR3 region is CASSSTVTEAFF. CDR3 coding DNA: TGTGCCAGTAGTTCGACAGTAACTGAAGCTTTCTTT. The full variable domain, rest sourced from reference TRBV19 and TRBJ1-1, is DGGITQSPKYLFRKEGQNVTLSCEQNLNHDAMYWYRQDPGQGLRLIYYSQIVNDFQKGDIAEGYSVSREKKESFPLTVTSAQKNPTAFYLCASSSTVTEAFFGQGTRLTVV.

The gene calls are TRBV2 and TRBJ1-2; maybe TRBD1 (5 bases). This CDR3 region has 15 residues. CDR1 SNHLY and CDR2 FYNNEI come from the germline V gene. Trimming pared 3 bases from V and 0 bases from J, leaving 11 bases between. This chain's CDR3 is CASSEVQVANYGYTF. CDR3 in DNA: TGTGCCAGCAGTGAGGTACAGGTAGCTAACTATGGCTACACCTTC.